This T cell receptor (beta chain) was identified in a study of blood T cell repertoires in COVID-19. Study-level background: There were acute and convalescent COVID-19 samples, and they came from the United States, Italy and Spain. The cDNA or gDNA used as material had been derived from T cells, B-cell-depleted T cells, or PBMCs.

Per the germline V gene, CDR1 is SGHDN and CDR2 is FVKESK. The CDR3 spans 16 residues. The junction had 7 bases not matched to a gene; V was cut back by 3 bases and J by 2 bases. In the authors' workflow: Amplification of reference gene primers was used by the study to estimate nucleated cell counts. Generated by immunoSEQ multiplex PCR, the TCRdb table keeps only in-frame clones and is missing some. V, J and clone size were drawn from that table, and D and trimming were deduced from the DNA. Of around 93,000 clones in the sample, about 80% are singletons; the top ten hold 4.1%. The clonotype comes from a man in his 60s with acute or convalescent COVID-19. The V and J genes are TRBV14 and TRBJ2-3; 8 bases are shared with TRBD2. The material sequenced was peripheral blood. CDR3 nucleotide sequence: TGTGCCAGCAGCCAGTTAGCGGGGACTACCACAGATACGCAGTATTTT. This gives the protein CASSQLAGTTTDTQYF.